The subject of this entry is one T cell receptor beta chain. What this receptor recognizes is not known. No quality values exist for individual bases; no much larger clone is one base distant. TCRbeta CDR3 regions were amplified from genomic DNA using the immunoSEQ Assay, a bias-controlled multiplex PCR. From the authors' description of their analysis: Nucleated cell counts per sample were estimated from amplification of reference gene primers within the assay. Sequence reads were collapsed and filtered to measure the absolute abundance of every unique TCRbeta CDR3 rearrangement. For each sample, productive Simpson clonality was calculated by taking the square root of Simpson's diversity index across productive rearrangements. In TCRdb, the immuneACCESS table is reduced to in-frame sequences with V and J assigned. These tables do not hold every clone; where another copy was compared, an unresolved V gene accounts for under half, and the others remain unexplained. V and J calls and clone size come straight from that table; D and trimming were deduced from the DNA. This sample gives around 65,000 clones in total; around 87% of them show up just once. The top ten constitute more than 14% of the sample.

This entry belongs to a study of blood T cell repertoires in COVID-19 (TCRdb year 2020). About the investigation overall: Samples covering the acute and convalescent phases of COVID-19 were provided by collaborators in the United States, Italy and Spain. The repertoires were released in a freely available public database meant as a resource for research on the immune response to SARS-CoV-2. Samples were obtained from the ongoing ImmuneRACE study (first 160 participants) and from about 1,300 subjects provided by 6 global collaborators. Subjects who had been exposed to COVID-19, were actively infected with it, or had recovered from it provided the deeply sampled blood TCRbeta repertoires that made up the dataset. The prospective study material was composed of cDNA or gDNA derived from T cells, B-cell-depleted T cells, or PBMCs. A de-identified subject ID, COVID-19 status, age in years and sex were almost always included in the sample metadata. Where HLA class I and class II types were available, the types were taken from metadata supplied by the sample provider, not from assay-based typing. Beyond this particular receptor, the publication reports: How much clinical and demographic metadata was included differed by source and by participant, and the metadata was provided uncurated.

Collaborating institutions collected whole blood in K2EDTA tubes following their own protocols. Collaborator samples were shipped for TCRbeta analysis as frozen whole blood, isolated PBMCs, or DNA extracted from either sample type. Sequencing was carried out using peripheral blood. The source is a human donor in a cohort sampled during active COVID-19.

The CDR3 is CASSVEASGDYEQYF. The DNA is TGTGCCAGCAGCGTAGAGGCTAGCGGGGACTACGAGCAGTACTTC. This chain is built from TRBV9 and TRBJ2-7; TRBD2 lines up with 9 middle nucleotides. Including cysteine and phenylalanine, the CDR3 has 15 amino acids. Only the CDR3 part of the read is kept: 45 bases, read in frame from the first base. Sequences SGDLS (CDR1) and YYNGEE (CDR2) are obtained from the germline V gene. V ends up 0 bases short and J 3 bases short, with an unmatched junction base count of 4.